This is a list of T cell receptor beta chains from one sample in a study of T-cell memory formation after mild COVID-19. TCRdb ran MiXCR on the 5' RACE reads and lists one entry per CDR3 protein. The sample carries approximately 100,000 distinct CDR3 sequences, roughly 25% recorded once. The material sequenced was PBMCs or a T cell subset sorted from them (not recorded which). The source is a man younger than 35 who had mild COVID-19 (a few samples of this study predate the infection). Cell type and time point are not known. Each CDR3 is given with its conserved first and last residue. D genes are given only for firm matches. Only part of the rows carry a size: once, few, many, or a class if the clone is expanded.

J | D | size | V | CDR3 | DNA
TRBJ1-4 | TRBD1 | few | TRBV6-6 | CASSWGGQGAYEKLFF | TGTGCCAGCAGTTGGGGGGGACAGGGGGCTTATGAAAAACTGTTTTTT
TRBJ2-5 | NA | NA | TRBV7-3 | CASSLPEKEETQYF | TGTGCCAGCAGTCTTCCCGAAAAGGAGGAGACCCAGTACTTC
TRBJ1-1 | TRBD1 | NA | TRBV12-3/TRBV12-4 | CASRDDRGPTEAFF | TGTGCCAGCAGGGACGACAGGGGACCCACTGAAGCTTTCTTT
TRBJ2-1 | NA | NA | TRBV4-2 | CASSQAHGPSYNEQFF | TGTGCCAGCAGCCAAGCACACGGACCATCCTACAATGAGCAGTTCTTC
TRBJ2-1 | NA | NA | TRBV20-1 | CSARVASDYNEQFF | TGCAGTGCTAGAGTCGCTAGCGACTACAATGAGCAGTTCTTC
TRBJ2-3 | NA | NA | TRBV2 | CATEGTSTDTQYF | TGTGCCACCGAGGGGACTAGCACAGATACGCAGTATTTT
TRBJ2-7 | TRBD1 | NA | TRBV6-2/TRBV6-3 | CASRPQGVTYEQYF | TGTGCCAGCAGACCACAGGGGGTCACCTACGAGCAGTACTTC
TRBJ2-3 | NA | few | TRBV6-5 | CASGQGLDTQYF | TGTGCCAGCGGCCAGGGCCTAGATACGCAGTATTTT
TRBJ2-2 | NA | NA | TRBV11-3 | CASSLRGTANTGELFF | TGTGCCAGCAGCTTAAGGGGGACCGCGAACACCGGGGAGCTGTTTTTT
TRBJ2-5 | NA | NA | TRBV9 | CASSVGSLGETQYF | TGTGCCAGCAGCGTAGGGTCCCTGGGCGAGACCCAGTACTTC
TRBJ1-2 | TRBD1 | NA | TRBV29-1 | CSVSPGTDTYGYTF | TGCAGCGTTAGTCCCGGGACAGATACCTATGGCTACACCTTC
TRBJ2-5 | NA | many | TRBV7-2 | CASSLQETQYF | TGTGCCAGCAGCTTACAAGAGACCCAGTACTTC
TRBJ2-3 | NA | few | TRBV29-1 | CSVGVMGTQYF | TGCAGCGTTGGGGTAATGGGTACGCAGTATTTT
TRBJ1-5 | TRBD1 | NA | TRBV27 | CASSTDRGSSNQPQHF | TGTGCCAGCAGTACCGACAGGGGATCAAGCAATCAGCCCCAGCATTTT
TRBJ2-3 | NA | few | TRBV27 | CASSLFLGPDTQYF | TGTGCCAGCAGTCTCTTTTTGGGGCCAGATACGCAGTATTTT
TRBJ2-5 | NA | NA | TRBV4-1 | CASSQGAGLETQYF | TGCGCCAGCAGCCAAGGGGCAGGGCTAGAGACCCAGTACTTC
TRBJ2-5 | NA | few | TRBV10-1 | CASSGTTSGETQYF | TGCGCCAGCAGTGGGACAACGTCCGGTGAGACCCAGTACTTC
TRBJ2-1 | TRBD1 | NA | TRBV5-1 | CASSLTGTGMNEQFF | TGCGCCAGCAGCCTGACCGGGACAGGGATGAATGAGCAGTTCTTC
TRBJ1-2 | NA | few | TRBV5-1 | CASSLGVRYGYTF | TGCGCCAGCAGCCTGGGGGTTCGCTATGGCTACACCTTC
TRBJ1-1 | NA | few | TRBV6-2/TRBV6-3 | CASSYSMEKTTEAFF | TGTGCCAGCAGTTACTCGATGGAGAAGACCACTGAAGCTTTCTTT
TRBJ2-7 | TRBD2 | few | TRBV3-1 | CASSLRLAGGYEQYF | TGTGCCAGCAGCCTTCGACTAGCGGGGGGCTACGAGCAGTACTTC
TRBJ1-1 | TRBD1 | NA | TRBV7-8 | CASSLGTNYLDRHTEAFF | TGTGCCAGCAGCTTAGGGACAAATTATTTGGACAGGCACACTGAAGCTTTCTTT
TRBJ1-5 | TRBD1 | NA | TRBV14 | CASSPPQGGNQPQHF | TGTGCCAGCAGCCCTCCCCAGGGGGGCAATCAGCCCCAGCATTTT
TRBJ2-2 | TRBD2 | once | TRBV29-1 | CSVRTSGRIYTGELFF | TGCAGCGTAAGGACTAGCGGGAGGATTTACACCGGGGAGCTGTTTTTT
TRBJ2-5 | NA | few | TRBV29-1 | CSVEGGTVPDQETQYF | TGCAGCGTTGAAGGCGGAACAGTACCGGACCAAGAGACCCAGTACTTC
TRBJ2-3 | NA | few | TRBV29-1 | CSVWGTDTQYF | TGCAGCGTTTGGGGGACAGATACGCAGTATTTT
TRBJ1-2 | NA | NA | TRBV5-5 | CASSLLGGLDGYTF | TGTGCCAGCAGCTTGCTCGGGGGTTTGGATGGCTACACCTTC